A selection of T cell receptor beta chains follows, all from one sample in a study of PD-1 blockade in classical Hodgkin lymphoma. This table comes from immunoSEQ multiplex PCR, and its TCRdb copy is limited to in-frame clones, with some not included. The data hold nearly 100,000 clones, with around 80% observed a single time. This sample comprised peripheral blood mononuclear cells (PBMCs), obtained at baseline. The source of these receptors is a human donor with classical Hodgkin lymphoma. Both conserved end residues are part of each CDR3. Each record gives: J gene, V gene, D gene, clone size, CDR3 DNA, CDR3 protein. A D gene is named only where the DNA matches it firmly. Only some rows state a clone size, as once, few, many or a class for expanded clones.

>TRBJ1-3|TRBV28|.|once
TGTGCCAGCAGCCCTACAGGGTTAGGAAACACCATATATTTT
CASSPTGLGNTIYF
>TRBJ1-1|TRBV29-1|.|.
TGCAGCGTTGGTACAGACTTGAACACTGAAGCTTTCTTT
CSVGTDLNTEAFF
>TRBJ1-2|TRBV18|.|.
TGTGCCAGCTCGCCTACCGATTCGGGGATATCCGGCTACACCTTC
CASSPTDSGISGYTF
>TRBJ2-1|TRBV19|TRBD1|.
TGTGCCAGTAGTATAAACAGGGGGCGAGGGGCTAATGAGCAGTTCTTC
CASSINRGRGANEQFF
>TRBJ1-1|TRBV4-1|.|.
TGCGCCAGCAGCCAACCAGGCCGAGGGGGCACTGAAGCTTTCTTT
CASSQPGRGGTEAFF
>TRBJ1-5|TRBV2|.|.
TGTGCCAGCAGTTGGGGACGGTCCGGGAGGTCGGGCAATCAGCCCCAGCATTTT
CASSWGRSGRSGNQPQHF
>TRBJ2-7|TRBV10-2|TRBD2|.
TGCGCCAGCAGGAGGCCCCCTGGGCGGGAGGACGAGCAGTACTTC
CASRRPPGREDEQYF
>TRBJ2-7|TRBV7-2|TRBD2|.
TGTGCCAGCAGCATTGGGACTAGCGCTAACGAGCAGTACTTC
CASSIGTSANEQYF
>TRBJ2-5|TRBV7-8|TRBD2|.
TGTGCCAGCAGCTTAGCGGGCGGGAGAGGAGAGACCCAGTACTTC
CASSLAGGRGETQYF
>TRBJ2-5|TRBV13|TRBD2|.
TGTGCTTCCAGGCGGGGGAGGCAAGAGACCCAGTACTTC
CASRRGRQETQYF
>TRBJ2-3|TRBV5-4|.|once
TGTGCCAGCAGCTTGGGGCCCAGCAGACCCACAGATACGCAGTATTTT
CASSLGPSRPTDTQYF
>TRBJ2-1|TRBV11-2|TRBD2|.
TGTGCCAGCAGCTTAACCCCGGCAGCGGGAGGGCCCCGGTTCTTC
CASSLTPAAGGPRFF
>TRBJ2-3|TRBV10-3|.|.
TGTGCCATCGGGCCAGCGCTAAGCACAGATACGCAGTATTTT
CAIGPALSTDTQYF
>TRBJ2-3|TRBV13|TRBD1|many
TGTGCCAGCAGCCTGGGGACAGACACTAGCACAGATACGCAGTATTTT
CASSLGTDTSTDTQYF
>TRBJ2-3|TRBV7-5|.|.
TGTGTCAGAAGCCCCCGCGGCGGACAGGGGTTGGTCACAGATACGCAGTATTTT
CVRSPRGGQGLVTDTQYF
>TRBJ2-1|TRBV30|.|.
TGTGCCTGGAGTGGTGGCAACTCCTACAATGAGCAGTTCTTC
CAWSGGNSYNEQFF
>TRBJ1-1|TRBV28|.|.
TGTGCCAGCAGTCCCGTCTCCACTGAAGCTTTCTTT
CASSPVSTEAFF
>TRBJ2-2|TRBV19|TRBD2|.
TGTGCCAGTAACCGCGGGAGCAGCACCGGGGAGCTGTTTTTT
CASNRGSSTGELFF
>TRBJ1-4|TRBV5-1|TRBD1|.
TGCGCCAGCAGCCCAGGGGGCGGCGAAAAACTGTTTTTT
CASSPGGGEKLFF
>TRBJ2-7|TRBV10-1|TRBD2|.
TGCGCCAGGTCGGCTAGCGGGAGATCCTTCTACGAGCAGTACTTC
CARSASGRSFYEQYF
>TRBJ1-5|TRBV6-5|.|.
TGTGCCAGCAGCCGGGCCCCCAATCAGCCCCAGCATTTT
CASSRAPNQPQHF
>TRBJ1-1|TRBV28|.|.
TGTGCCAGCAGTGTCCGTGTCGGCACTGAAGCTTTCTTT
CASSVRVGTEAFF
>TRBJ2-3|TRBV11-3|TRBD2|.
TGTGCCAGCAGCACACCGGGACTAGCGGGAGGGTTCGGAGATACGCAGTATTTT
CASSTPGLAGGFGDTQYF
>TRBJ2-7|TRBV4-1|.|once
TGCGCCAGCAGCCAAGCTGACGGGAGAAGATACGAGCAGTACTTC
CASSQADGRRYEQYF
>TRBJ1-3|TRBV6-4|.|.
TGTGCCAGCCATGACTTAAGTGCTGGAAACACCATATATTTT
CASHDLSAGNTIYF
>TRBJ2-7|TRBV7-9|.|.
TGTGCCAGCAGCTTAGATCACGAGCAGTACTTC
CASSLDHEQYF
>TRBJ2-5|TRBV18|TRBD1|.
TGTGCCAGCTCACCAGACAGGGGGGGAGAGACCCAGTACTTC
CASSPDRGGETQYF
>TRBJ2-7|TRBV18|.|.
TGTGCCAGCTCAAGACGGGACCAGCAGTACTTC
CASSRRDQQYF
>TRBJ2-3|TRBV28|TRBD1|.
TGTGCCAGCAGGTCCCTACAGGGGTCGATCACAGATACGCAGTATTTT
CASRSLQGSITDTQYF
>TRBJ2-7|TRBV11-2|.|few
TGTGCCAGCAGCAGCCGCACCCCCGGCGAGCAGTACTTC
CASSSRTPGEQYF
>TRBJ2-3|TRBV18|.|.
TGTGCCAGCTCCCGAAGGGGCCGGGGCGCAGATACGCAGTATTTT
CASSRRGRGADTQYF
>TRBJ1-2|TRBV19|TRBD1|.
TGTGCCAGTAGTATAGCCTACAGGGGTATCTATGGCTACACCTTC
CASSIAYRGIYGYTF
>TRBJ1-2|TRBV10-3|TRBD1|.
TGTGCCATCAGGGGACAGGGGGTAGACTATGGCTACACCTTC
CAIRGQGVDYGYTF
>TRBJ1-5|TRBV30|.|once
TGTGCCTGGGCGGGACTAAGCAATCAGCCCCAGCATTTT
CAWAGLSNQPQHF
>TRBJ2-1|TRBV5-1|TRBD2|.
TGCGCCAGCAGCTTGTACCCGGGAGGGTCCTCCTACAATGAGCAGTTCTTC
CASSLYPGGSSYNEQFF
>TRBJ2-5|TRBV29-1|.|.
TGCAGCGTTGACAGCCTCCAAGAGACCCAGTACTTC
CSVDSLQETQYF